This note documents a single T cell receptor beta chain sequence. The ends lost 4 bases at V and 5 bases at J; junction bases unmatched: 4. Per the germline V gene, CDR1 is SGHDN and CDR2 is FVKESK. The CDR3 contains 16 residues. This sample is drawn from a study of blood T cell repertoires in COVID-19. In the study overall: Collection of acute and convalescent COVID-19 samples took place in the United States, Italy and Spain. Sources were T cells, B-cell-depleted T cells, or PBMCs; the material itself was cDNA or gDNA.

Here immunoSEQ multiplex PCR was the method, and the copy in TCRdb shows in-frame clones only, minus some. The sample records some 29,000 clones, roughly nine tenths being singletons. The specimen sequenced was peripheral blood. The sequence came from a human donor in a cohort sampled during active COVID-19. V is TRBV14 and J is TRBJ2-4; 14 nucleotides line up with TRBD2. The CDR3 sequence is CASSRGLAGGENIQYF. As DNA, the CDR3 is TGTGCCAGCAGCCGAGGACTAGCGGGAGGTGAAAACATTCAGTACTTC.